Below, one TCR beta chain is given with its context. This sample is drawn from a study of technical replicates of blood from a few donors. Clones were read by immunoSEQ multiplex PCR, and TCRdb kept only the in-frame ones, dropping some. The table has roughly 15,000 clones, under 90% seen once; the top ten hold about a tenth. This sequence originates from a human donor in good health. Some clones in this sample may be carry-over from other donors' samples. The sample comprised PBMCs.

The CDR3: CASSRQGDNEQFF. In DNA form, the CDR3 reads TGCGCCAGCAGCCGACAGGGTGACAATGAGCAGTTCTTC. The chain has TRBV5-1 and TRBJ2-1; 7 bases fit TRBD1. Germline loops: CDR1 SGHRS, CDR2 YFSETQ. The CDR3 consists of 13 residues. Germline trimming cut 4 bases from V and 5 bases from J; bases unmatched to any gene: 3. Filled out from reference TRBV5-1 and TRBJ2-1, the complete variable domain reads KAGVTQTPRYLIKTRGQQVTLSCSPISGHRSVSWYQQTPGQGLQFLFEYFSETQRNKGNFPGRFSGRQFSNSRSEMNVSTLELGDSALYLCASSRQGDNEQFFGPGTRLTVL.